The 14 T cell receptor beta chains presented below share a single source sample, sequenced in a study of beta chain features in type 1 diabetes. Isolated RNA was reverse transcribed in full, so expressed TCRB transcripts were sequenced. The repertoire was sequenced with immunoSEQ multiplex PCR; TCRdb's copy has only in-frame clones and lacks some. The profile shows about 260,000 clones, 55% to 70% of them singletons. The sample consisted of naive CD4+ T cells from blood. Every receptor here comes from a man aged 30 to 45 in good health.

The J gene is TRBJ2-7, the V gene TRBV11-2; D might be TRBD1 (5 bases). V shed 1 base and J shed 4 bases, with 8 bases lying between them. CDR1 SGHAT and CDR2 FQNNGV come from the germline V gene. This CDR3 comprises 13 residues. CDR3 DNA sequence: TGTGCCAGCAGCTTAGGTGCAGGGTACGAGCAGTACTTC. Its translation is CASSLGAGYEQYF.

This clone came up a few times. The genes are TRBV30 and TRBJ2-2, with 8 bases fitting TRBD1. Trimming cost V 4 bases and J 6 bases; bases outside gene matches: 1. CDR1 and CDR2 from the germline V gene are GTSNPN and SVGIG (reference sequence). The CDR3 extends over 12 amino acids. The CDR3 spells CAWTGGPGELFF. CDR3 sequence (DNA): TGTGCCTGGACAGGGGGCCCCGGGGAGCTGTTTTTT.

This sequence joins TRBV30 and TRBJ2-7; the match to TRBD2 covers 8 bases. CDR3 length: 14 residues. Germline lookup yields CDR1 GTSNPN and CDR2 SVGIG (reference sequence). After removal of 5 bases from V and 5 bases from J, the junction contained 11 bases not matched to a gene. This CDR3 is CAWGYPGGAHEQYF. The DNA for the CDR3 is TGTGCCTGGGGCTATCCGGGAGGGGCCCACGAGCAGTACTTC.

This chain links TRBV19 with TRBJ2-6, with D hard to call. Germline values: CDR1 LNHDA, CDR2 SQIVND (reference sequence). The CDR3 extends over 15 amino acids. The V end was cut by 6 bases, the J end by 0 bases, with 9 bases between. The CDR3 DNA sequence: TGTGCCAGTAGCACAGAGCGCTCTGGGGCCAACGTCCTGACTTTC. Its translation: CASSTERSGANVLTF.

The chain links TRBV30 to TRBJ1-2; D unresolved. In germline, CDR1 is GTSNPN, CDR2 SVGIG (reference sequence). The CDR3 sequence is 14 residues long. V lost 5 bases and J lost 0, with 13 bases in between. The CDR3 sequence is CAWGPGKANYGYTF. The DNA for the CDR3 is TGTGCCTGGGGCCCGGGCAAAGCTAACTATGGCTACACCTTC.

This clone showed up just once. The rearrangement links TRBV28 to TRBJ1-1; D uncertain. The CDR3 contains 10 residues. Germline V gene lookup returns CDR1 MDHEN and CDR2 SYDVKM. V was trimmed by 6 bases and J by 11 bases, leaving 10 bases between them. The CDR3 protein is CASSRRWAFF. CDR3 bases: TGTGCCAGCAGCCGTCGGTGGGCTTTCTTT.

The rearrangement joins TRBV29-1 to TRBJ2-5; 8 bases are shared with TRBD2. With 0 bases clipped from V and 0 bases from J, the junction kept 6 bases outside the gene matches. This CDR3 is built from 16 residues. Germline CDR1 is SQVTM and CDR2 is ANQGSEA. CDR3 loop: CSVEDPASGYQETQYF. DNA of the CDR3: TGCAGCGTTGAAGATCCGGCTAGCGGGTACCAAGAGACCCAGTACTTC.

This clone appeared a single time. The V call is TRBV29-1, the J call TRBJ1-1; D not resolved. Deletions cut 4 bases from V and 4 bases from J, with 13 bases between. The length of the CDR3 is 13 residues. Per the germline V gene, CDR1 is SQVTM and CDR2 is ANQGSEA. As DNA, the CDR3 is TGCAGCGTTGTTAGACACCTGACCACTGAAGCTTTCTTT. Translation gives CSVVRHLTTEAFF. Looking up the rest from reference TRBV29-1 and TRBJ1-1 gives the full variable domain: SAVISQKPSRDICQRGTSLTIQCQVDSQVTMMFWYRQQPGQSLTLIATANQGSEATYESGFVIDKFPISRPNLTFSTLTVSNMSPEDSSIYLCSVVRHLTTEAFFGQGTRLTVV.

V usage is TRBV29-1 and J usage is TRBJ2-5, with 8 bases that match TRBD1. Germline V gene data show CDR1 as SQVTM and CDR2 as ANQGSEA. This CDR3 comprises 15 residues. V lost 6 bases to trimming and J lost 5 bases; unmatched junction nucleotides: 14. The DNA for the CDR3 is TGCAGCGTCGGACAGGGAAGCCTCTCCGGGGAGACCCAGTACTTC. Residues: CSVGQGSLSGETQYF.

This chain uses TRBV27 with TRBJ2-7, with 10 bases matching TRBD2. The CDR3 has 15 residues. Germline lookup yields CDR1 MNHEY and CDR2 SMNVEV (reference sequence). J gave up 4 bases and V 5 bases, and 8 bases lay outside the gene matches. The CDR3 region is CASSIRTSGQYEQYF. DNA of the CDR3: TGTGCCAGCAGTATAAGGACTAGCGGACAGTACGAGCAGTACTTC.

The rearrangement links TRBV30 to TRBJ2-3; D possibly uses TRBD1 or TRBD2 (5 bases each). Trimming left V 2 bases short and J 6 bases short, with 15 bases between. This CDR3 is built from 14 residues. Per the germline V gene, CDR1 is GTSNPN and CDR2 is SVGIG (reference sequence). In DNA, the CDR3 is TGTGCCTGGAGTTCAGGGAGTTCTTGGGATACGCAGTATTTT. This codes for CAWSSGSSWDTQYF.

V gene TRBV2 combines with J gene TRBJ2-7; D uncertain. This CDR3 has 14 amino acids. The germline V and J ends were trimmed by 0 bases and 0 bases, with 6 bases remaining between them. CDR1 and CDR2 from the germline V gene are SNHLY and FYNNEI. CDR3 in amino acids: CASSEARSSYEQYF. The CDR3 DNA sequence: TGTGCCAGCAGTGAAGCGCGGAGCTCCTACGAGCAGTACTTC.

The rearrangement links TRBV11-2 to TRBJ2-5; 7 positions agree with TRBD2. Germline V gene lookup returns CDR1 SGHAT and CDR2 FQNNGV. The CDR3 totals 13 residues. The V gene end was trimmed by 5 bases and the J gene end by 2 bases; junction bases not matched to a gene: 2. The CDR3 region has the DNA TGTGCCAGCAGCCGGGGACTACAAGAGACCCAGTACTTC. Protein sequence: CASSRGLQETQYF. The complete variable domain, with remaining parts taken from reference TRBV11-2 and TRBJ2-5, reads EAGVAQSPRYKIIEKRQSVAFWCNPISGHATLYWYQQILGQGPKLLIQFQNNGVVDDSQLPKDRFSAERLKGVDSTLKIQPAKLEDSAVYLCASSRGLQETQYFGPGTRLLVL.

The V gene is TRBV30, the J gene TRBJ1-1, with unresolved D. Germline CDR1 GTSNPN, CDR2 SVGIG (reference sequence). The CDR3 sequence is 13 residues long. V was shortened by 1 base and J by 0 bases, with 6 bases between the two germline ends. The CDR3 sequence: CAWSALLNTEAFF. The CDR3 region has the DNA TGTGCCTGGAGTGCACTGCTGAACACTGAAGCTTTCTTT.